These T cell receptor beta chains were read from a single sample in a study of CD8+CD57+ T cells in acquired aplastic anemia. MiXCR was run by TCRdb on the reads, yielding one entry per CDR3 protein. The sample has about 190,000 distinct CDR3 sequences, approximately 52% seen once. Sequenced material: sorted CD4+, CD8+, or CD8+CD57+ T cells (not recorded which) from PBMCs. All receptors derive from a human donor in good health, serving as a control. The CDR3 runs from the conserved cysteine through the conserved F or W. The order of the fields is V gene, D gene, J gene, clone size, CDR3 protein, CDR3 DNA. The D gene is left open where the match is weak. Where a row states a size, it is once, few, many or the class of an expanded clone; other rows omit it.

TRBV11-3	TRBD2	TRBJ2-5	.	CASSSTSGGETQYF	TGTGCCAGCAGCAGTACTAGCGGGGGAGAGACCCAGTACTTC
TRBV5-6	.	TRBJ2-2	.	CASSLWDTGELFF	TGTGCCAGCAGCTTATGGGACACCGGGGAGCTGTTTTTT
TRBV7-8	.	TRBJ1-1	.	CASSFGGGGAAEAFF	TGTGCCAGCAGCTTTGGGGGAGGGGGGGCTGCTGAAGCTTTCTTT
TRBV20-1	.	TRBJ1-6	.	CSARDGGFGDNSPLHF	TGCAGTGCTAGAGATGGGGGTTTCGGGGATAATTCACCCCTCCACTTT
TRBV2	.	TRBJ2-7	.	CASSAEGDNRHAYEQYF	TGTGCCAGCAGTGCTGAGGGGGACAACCGGCACGCCTACGAGCAGTACTTC
TRBV5-1	.	TRBJ1-2	.	CASSLGRTAQKHYGYTF	TGCGCCAGCAGCTTGGGACGGACAGCCCAAAAGCACTATGGCTACACCTTC
TRBV5-1	.	TRBJ2-5	.	CASSLTRGQKETQYF	TGCGCCAGCAGCTTGACCCGGGGGCAGAAAGAGACCCAGTACTTC
TRBV25-1	TRBD1	TRBJ1-6	once	CASRGQASNSPLHF	TGTGCCAGCAGGGGACAGGCGTCCAATTCACCCCTCCACTTT
TRBV4-1	.	TRBJ1-3	many	CASSQLRLSGNTIYF	TGCGCCAGCAGCCAGTTGCGGCTGTCTGGAAACACCATATATTTT
TRBV10-2	.	TRBJ1-1	.	CASSYGSGAEAFF	TGTGCCAGCAGTTACGGCTCCGGGGCTGAAGCTTTCTTT
TRBV29-1	TRBD1	TRBJ1-4	.	CSVDSRSVGTDCEKLFF	TGCAGCGTCGACAGTCGGTCGGTAGGGACAGACTGTGAAAAACTGTTTTTT
TRBV27	.	TRBJ1-3	few	CASSLSGASGNTIYF	TGTGCCAGCAGTTTATCGGGGGCTTCTGGAAACACCATATATTTT
TRBV20-1	TRBD1	TRBJ1-2	.	CSASEGQGISYGYTF	TGCAGTGCGAGTGAAGGACAGGGGATTAGCTATGGCTACACCTTC
TRBV6-2/TRBV6-3	.	TRBJ1-5	.	CASSSGGPNQPQHF	TGTGCCAGCAGTTCTGGGGGGCCGAATCAGCCCCAGCATTTT
TRBV18	.	TRBJ2-5	few	CASSPPMGQETQYF	TGTGCCAGCTCACCACCGATGGGACAAGAGACCCAGTACTTC
TRBV20-1	TRBD1	TRBJ2-7	many	CSARDMTGLNEQYF	TGCAGTGCTAGAGATATGACAGGGCTAAACGAGCAGTACTTC
TRBV2	.	TRBJ2-3	.	CASSARWADTQYF	TGTGCCAGCAGTGCCAGGTGGGCAGATACGCAGTATTTT
TRBV10-3	.	TRBJ2-7	.	CAISEGGGEQYF	TGTGCCATCAGTGAGGGGGGCGGCGAGCAGTACTTC
TRBV6-1	TRBD2	TRBJ2-2	.	CASKRLAGGSNTGELFF	TGTGCCAGTAAAAGACTAGCGGGGGGTTCGAACACCGGGGAGCTGTTTTTT
TRBV19	TRBD1	TRBJ1-5	.	CASSVLYRGGNQPQHF	TGTGCCAGTAGCGTACTCTACAGGGGCGGCAATCAGCCCCAGCATTTT
TRBV19	TRBD1	TRBJ2-2	many	CASSFPGTGGSNTGELFF	TGTGCCAGTAGTTTTCCCGGGACAGGGGGCTCGAACACCGGGGAGCTGTTTTTT
TRBV12-3/TRBV12-4	TRBD1	TRBJ1-2	few	CASTPGTGGYCGYTF	TGTGCCAGCACCCCGGGGACAGGGGGGTACTGTGGCTACACCTTC
TRBV20-1	TRBD2	TRBJ2-7	.	CSARGGGSNEQYF	TGCAGTGCTAGAGGCGGGGGGTCCAACGAGCAGTACTTC
TRBV2	.	TRBJ1-2	.	CASSQTESYGYTF	TGTGCCAGCAGTCAGACAGAATCCTATGGCTACACCTTC
TRBV19	.	TRBJ1-1	.	CASTLGLTEAFF	TGTGCCAGTACCCTAGGACTAACTGAAGCTTTCTTT
TRBV29-1	.	TRBJ2-2	many	CSGTEGTGELFF	TGCAGCGGCACAGAGGGTACCGGGGAGCTGTTTTTT